This entry concerns a single TCR beta chain. These data belong to a study of blood T cell repertoires in COVID-19. Turning to the study itself: Material from acute and convalescent COVID-19 was sourced from the United States, Italy and Spain. PBMCs, B-cell-depleted T cells, or T cells were the source of the cDNA or gDNA that made up the material.

Authors' data handling: It was from reference gene primer amplification that nucleated cell counts were estimated. Sequenced by immunoSEQ multiplex PCR; TCRdb stores in-frame clones only, minus some. The V and J calls and clone size were taken over from that table, and D and trimming were inferred from the DNA. This sample has tens of thousands of clones, with 80% to 90% found just once. V was pared by 3 bases and J by 7 bases, with 11 bases between. The CDR3 spans 14 residues. Germline V gene data show CDR1 as SGHNT and CDR2 as YYREEE (reference sequence). The rearrangement uses TRBV5-4 and TRBJ1-6; TRBD1 is a possible D gene (5 bases). The sequencing input was peripheral blood. This sequence was found in a human donor with active COVID-19. The donor label of this sample is uncertain. CDR3 in DNA: TGTGCCAGCAGCTGGGGGGTAGAGAATTCACCCCTCCACTTT. Amino acid sequence: CASSWGVENSPLHF.